This T cell receptor beta chain appears in the sequencing data of a study of blood T cell repertoires in COVID-19. The wider study: Donors in the United States, Italy and Spain gave samples during acute or convalescent COVID-19.

Adults between roughly 18 and 95 years of age took part from 20 to 25 US areas. The study counted Cohort 3 donors as recovered given two negative PCRs, clearance, or symptom resolution. Authors' methods: Amplifying reference gene primers gave estimates of nucleated cell counts. This table comes from immunoSEQ multiplex PCR, and its TCRdb copy is limited to in-frame clones, with some not included. That table is the source of V, J and clone size, and D and trimming were worked out from the DNA. The data show 250,000 to 350,000 clones, roughly 86% seen once. Germline lookup yields CDR1 MNHEY and CDR2 SMNVEV (reference sequence). V lost 3 bases and J 9 bases, leaving 17 bases between the germline ends. The CDR3 has 14 residues. This clone came up a few times.

The V gene is TRBV27, the J gene TRBJ1-1; D is unclear. This clonotype was obtained from a woman aged 30 to 39 who had recovered from COVID-19. The sequenced material came from PBMCs or T cells enriched from blood (not recorded which). The CDR3 DNA sequence: TGTGCCAGCAGTTTCTCCACCCCCGGGATACAAGCTTTCTTT. Translation: CASSFSTPGIQAFF.